What follows are 22 T cell receptor beta chains derived from one specimen sequenced in a study of beta chain features in type 1 diabetes. No antigen has been identified for these receptors. Study-level results: Shortening that was moderate but significant affected the TCRB CDR3s of Type 1 diabetes patients in all four CD4+ subsets.

Isolated RNA was reverse transcribed in full, so expressed TCRB transcripts were sequenced. Profiled with immunoSEQ multiplex PCR; TCRdb holds only in-frame clones, not every one. The profile shows some 150,000 clones, approximately 10% of them singletons. What was sequenced was central memory CD4+ T cells from blood. Every receptor here comes from a woman aged 30 to 39 with type 1 diabetes.

This clone was seen a few times. For the CDR3, the DNA is TGCAGCGTTGAACGACAGGGGGCGGATGAGCAGTTCTTC. Amino acids: CSVERQGADEQFF. V and J are TRBV29-1 and TRBJ2-1, with 10 bases that match TRBD1. The CDR3 extends over 13 amino acids. With V trimmed by 2 bases and J by 8 bases, 3 bases remained unmatched. Germline assignment: CDR1 SQVTM and CDR2 ANQGSEA.

This chain links TRBV2 with TRBJ2-7; maybe TRBD2 (5 bases). The V gene lost 2 bases and the J gene lost 6 bases, with 14 bases spanning the gap. Germline values: CDR1 SNHLY, CDR2 FYNNEI. The CDR3 contains 14 residues. Written as DNA, the CDR3 is TGTGCCAGCAGTGAATTCGGGAACGGCCCCGAGCAGTACTTC. It specifies CASSEFGNGPEQYF.

This clone was seen a few times. The V and J genes are TRBV28 and TRBJ2-3; TRBD2 matches at 11 bases. With V trimmed by 6 bases and J by 1 base, 3 bases remained unmatched. The CDR3 length is 15 residues. Germline CDR1 MDHEN, CDR2 SYDVKM. In DNA, the CDR3 is TGTGCCAGCAGATATAGCGGGGGGGGCACAGATACGCAGTATTTT. It yields the protein CASRYSGGGTDTQYF.

The chain is built from TRBV28 and TRBJ2-7, with TRBD1 identical over 7 bases. Losses at the gene ends were 7 bases for V and 2 bases for J; bases not matched to a gene: 8. This CDR3 region has 14 residues. Germline CDR1 reads MDHEN; CDR2 reads SYDVKM. The CDR3 protein is CASTSGQKTYEQYF. In DNA, the CDR3 is TGTGCCAGCACCTCGGGACAGAAAACCTACGAGCAGTACTTC.

This clone has at least ten counts. The chain employs TRBV5-6 and TRBJ2-1; 11 bases match TRBD2. Unmatched junction bases numbered 4, after V lost 0 bases and J lost 8 bases. The CDR3 covers 15 residues. Per the germline V gene, CDR1 is SGHDT and CDR2 is YYEEEE. Here the CDR3 reads CASSLVAGGPYEQFF. The CDR3 DNA follows: TGTGCCAGCAGCTTGGTAGCGGGAGGGCCCTATGAGCAGTTCTTC.

This clone was detected a few times. One end of the junction fails to match germline, which may point to a read error. The chain recombines TRBV10-3 with TRBJ2-3; weak D call: TRBD2 (6 bases). Germline lookup yields CDR1 ENHRY and CDR2 SYGVKD. The CDR3 runs to 13 residues. CDR3 sequence: CAISVTSKDTQYF. CDR3 nucleotides: TGTGCCATCAGTGTTACTAGCAAAGATACGCAGTATTTT.

This chain joins TRBV4-1 and TRBJ2-1, with a possible D match to TRBD2 (5 bases). V dropped 1 base and J dropped 7 bases, with 14 bases sitting between them. CDR1 and CDR2 (germline): MGHRA, YSYEKL. The CDR3 consists of 15 residues. The DNA of the CDR3 is TGCGCCAGCAGCCAAGTTCGGGAATGGGTGAATGAGCAGTTCTTC. It codes for CASSQVREWVNEQFF.

This clone was counted a few times. The chain has TRBV11-2 and TRBJ2-7; D possibly corresponds to TRBD2 (5 bases). The CDR3 is 14 residues long. Germline V CDR1 and CDR2: SGHAT, FQNNGV. Trimming took 0 bases from V and 3 from J, leaving 9 bases between them. The CDR3, as DNA: TGTGCCAGCAGCTTAGATGTGAGCGGCTACGAGCAGTACTTC. Translation gives CASSLDVSGYEQYF.

The chain carries TRBV18 and TRBJ1-2, with TRBD1 matching over 12 bases. The CDR3 extends over 16 amino acids. With 3 bases clipped from V and 4 bases from J, the junction kept 6 bases outside the gene matches. Germline-derived CDR1 and CDR2 are KGHSH and LQKENI. CDR3 sequence reads: CASSPPGQGAGYGYTF. The CDR3 DNA reads TGTGCCAGCTCACCCCCGGGACAGGGGGCGGGCTATGGCTACACCTTC.

This clone came up a few times. The chain couples TRBV9 to TRBJ2-7; a possible D gene is TRBD2 (9 bases). Germline values: CDR1 SGDLS, CDR2 YYNGEE. With 0 bases removed from V and 9 bases from J, the gap between germline ends came to 25 bases. The CDR3 runs to 17 residues. The CDR3 sequence is CASSVGTGLNSGSSQYF. DNA for the CDR3: TGTGCCAGCAGCGTAGGGACAGGGTTGAATAGCGGGAGCTCGCAGTACTTC.

V gene TRBV29-1 combines with J gene TRBJ2-7; 15 bases line up with TRBD2. The CDR3 consists of 19 residues. Germline V CDR1 and CDR2: SQVTM, ANQGSEA. J gave up 3 bases and V 5 bases, and 17 bases lay outside the gene matches. The DNA of the CDR3 is TGCAGCGTTACCCGCCGGGGACTAGCGGGAGGATTACCCTTCTACGAGCAGTACTTC. Its protein is CSVTRRGLAGGLPFYEQYF.

In its sample, this clone was seen a few times. The rearrangement uses TRBV28 and TRBJ1-2; D might be TRBD1 (5 bases). The CDR3 runs to 13 residues. CDR1 is MDHEN and CDR2 is SYDVKM in the germline V gene. Trimming shortened V by 9 bases and J by 8 bases, and 19 bases separated the two germline ends. The CDR3 sequence is CASGKLWGFGYTF. CDR3 coding DNA: TGTGCCAGTGGCAAATTGTGGGGCTTCGGCTACACCTTC.

This clone was seen only a few times. The chain recombines TRBV5-1 with TRBJ2-1; TRBD2 agrees at 9 bases. The germline V gene encodes CDR1 SGHRS and CDR2 YFSETQ. The CDR3 totals 14 residues. Trimming cost V 3 bases and J 8 bases; bases outside gene matches: 6. The CDR3 DNA reads as TGCGCCAGCAGCTCGGGGACTAGCTTCTATGAGCAGTTCTTC. Amino acid sequence: CASSSGTSFYEQFF.

This clone was seen many times. V usage is TRBV19 and J usage is TRBJ2-2; 7 bases agree with TRBD2. Germline V gives CDR1 LNHDA, CDR2 SQIVND (reference sequence). V dropped 9 bases and J dropped 4; count of bases not matched to a gene: 2. The CDR3 covers 12 residues. As DNA, the CDR3 is TGTGCCAGCGGGGGGTTCACCGGGGAGCTGTTTTTT. As protein: CASGGFTGELFF.

This CDR3 is CASSPLGTSGNEQYF. The CDR3 DNA reads TGTGCCAGCTCACCACTGGGGACTAGCGGGAACGAGCAGTACTTC. This chain links TRBV18 with TRBJ2-7; 13 bases fit TRBD2. This CDR3 is 15 amino acids long. V lost 1 base and J lost 5; bases outside the gene matches: 2. The V gene's germline CDR1 is KGHSH and CDR2 LQKENI.

This clone was detected a few times. CDR3 in DNA: TGTGCCAGCAGCTTAGAAGGGGAAACTGAAGCTTTCTTT. Its protein product is CASSLEGETEAFF. The J gene is TRBJ1-1, the V gene TRBV11-3; D might be TRBD1 (5 bases). CDR1 is SGHNT, CDR2 YENEEA, per germline. CDR3 length: 13 amino acids. V lost 0 bases, J lost 5 bases, and 7 bases lay in between.

The chain couples TRBV7-8 to TRBJ2-2, with 7 bases matching TRBD2. This CDR3 comprises 15 residues. Trimming took 2 bases from V and 5 from J; bases not matched to a gene: 5. CDR1 and CDR2 (germline): SGHVS, FQNEAQ. CDR3 residues: CASSLIAGVTGELFF. The DNA for the CDR3 is TGTGCCAGCAGCTTAATCGCGGGAGTGACCGGGGAGCTGTTTTTT.

The chain uses TRBV9 and TRBJ1-2; 8 bases are shared with TRBD1. This CDR3 contains 15 residues. Germline V gives CDR1 SGDLS, CDR2 YYNGEE. Trimming took 1 base from V and 8 from J; bases not matched to a gene: 10. CDR3 sequence: CASSVNPGQGEGYTF. In nucleotides, the CDR3 is TGTGCCAGCAGCGTAAATCCCGGACAGGGTGAAGGCTACACCTTC. The full variable domain, in which reference TRBV9 and TRBJ1-2 provide the parts outside the CDR3, is DSGVTQTPKHLITATGQRVTLRCSPRSGDLSVYWYQQSLDQGLQFLIQYYNGEERAKGNILERFSAQQFPDLHSELNLSSLELGDSALYFCASSVNPGQGEGYTFGSGTRLTVV.

This clone was counted only a few times. The chain employs TRBV5-1 and TRBJ1-2; 7 positions agree with TRBD1. V gave up 3 bases and J gave up 0 bases; unmatched junction bases: 5. This CDR3 contains 15 residues. Germline V gives CDR1 SGHRS, CDR2 YFSETQ. The DNA of the CDR3 is TGCGCCAGCAGCTCGTGGGACAGCCCTAACTATGGCTACACCTTC. It translates to CASSSWDSPNYGYTF.

The chain employs TRBV14 and TRBJ2-7; 8 bases align to TRBD1. The junction had 11 bases not matched to a gene; V was cut back by 4 bases and J by 6 bases. Germline V lookup: CDR1 SGHDN, CDR2 FVKESK. The CDR3 is 15 residues long. In nucleotides, the CDR3 is TGTGCCAGCAGCCCGTACAGGGGGTGGGTCCCCGAGCAGTACTTC. This sequence encodes CASSPYRGWVPEQYF. Full variable domain (missing parts from reference TRBV14 and TRBJ2-7): EAGVTQFPSHSVIEKGQTVTLRCDPISGHDNLYWYRRVMGKEIKFLLHFVKESKQDESGMPNNRFLAERTGGTYSTLKVQPAELEDSGVYFCASSPYRGWVPEQYFGPGTRLTVT.

This clone was seen a few times. The chain combines TRBV6-5 with TRBJ1-1; TRBD1 is a possible D gene (5 bases). Germline assignment: CDR1 MNHEY and CDR2 SVGAGI. This CDR3 region has 14 residues. The V end lost 2 bases, the J end lost 0 bases, and 7 bases lay between the germline ends. CDR3 bases: TGTGCCAGCAGTTACCGACAGATGAACACTGAAGCTTTCTTT. Encoded protein: CASSYRQMNTEAFF.

The chain joins TRBV7-9 to TRBJ1-2; possibly TRBD1 for D (6 bases). Trimming stripped 5 bases from V and 3 bases from J, with 22 bases between. CDR3 length: 17 amino acids. Germline CDR1 reads SEHNR; CDR2 reads FQNEAQ (reference sequence). CDR3 coding DNA: TGTGCCAGCAGCCAAGCGGGGGCTAAGTTTAACGACTATGGCTACACCTTC. Residues: CASSQAGAKFNDYGYTF. Using reference TRBV7-9 and TRBJ1-2 for the parts outside the CDR3, the full variable domain is DTGVSQNPRHKITKRGQNVTFRCDPISEHNRLYWYRQTLGQGPEFLTYFQNEAQLEKSRLLSDRFSAERPKGSFSTLEIQRTEQGDSAMYLCASSQAGAKFNDYGYTFGSGTRLTVV.